Listed below are T cell receptor beta chains from one sample, sequenced in a study of human T cells and chemical hapten exposure. MiXCR was run by TCRdb on the RACE reads, yielding one entry per CDR3 protein. Of about 84,000 distinct CDR3 sequences detected, 10% appear once; the ten largest clones hold 4% to 5.5%. The specimen comprised whole blood, sampled in connection with sensitization to the hapten diphenylcyclopropenone (DPC). These receptors were collected from a woman between 45 and 60 years old with alopecia areata. Some clones in this sample may be carry-over from other donors' samples. Both conserved end residues are part of each CDR3. A D gene is named only where the DNA matches it firmly. Expanded clones get a size class; other rows say once, few or many, or leave the size out.

TRBJ1-1 TRBV11-2 many NA CASSLAVNTEAFF TGTGCCAGCAGCTTAGCAGTGAACACTGAAGCTTTCTTT
TRBJ1-2 TRBV10-3 NA NA CAISASYGYTF TGTGCCATCAGCGCCAGCTATGGCTACACCTTC
TRBJ2-6 TRBV3-1 NA NA CASSQGFSGANVLTF TGTGCCAGCAGCCAAGGGTTTTCTGGGGCCAACGTCCTGACTTTC
TRBJ2-5 TRBV24-1 few NA CAIAEGNQETQYF TGTGCCATAGCAGAGGGGAACCAAGAGACCCAGTACTTC
TRBJ1-1 TRBV7-2 few NA CASSSLRGIAEAFF TGTGCCAGCAGCTCCCTCCGGGGAATAGCTGAAGCTTTCTTT
TRBJ2-1 TRBV3-1 many NA CASSLIHGGVTYNEQFF TGTGCCAGCAGCCTAATCCATGGGGGAGTTACCTACAATGAGCAGTTCTTC
TRBJ1-1 TRBV7-8 many NA CASSTRMNTEAFF TGTGCCAGCAGCACACGGATGAACACTGAAGCTTTCTTT
TRBJ2-1 TRBV20-1 few TRBD1 CSARDRVNFNEQFF TGCAGTGCTCGCGACAGGGTAAATTTCAATGAGCAGTTCTTC
TRBJ2-2 TRBV28 many NA CASSPNLNTGELFF TGTGCCAGCAGTCCGAACCTGAACACCGGGGAGCTGTTTTTT
TRBJ2-1 TRBV20-1 few TRBD2 CSARISGSEQFF TGCAGTGCTAGGATTAGCGGGAGTGAGCAGTTCTTC
TRBJ2-6 TRBV7-9 NA NA CASSQGSRGANVLTF TGTGCCAGCAGCCAAGGTTCTCGTGGGGCCAACGTCCTGACTTTC
TRBJ1-1 TRBV11-2 many NA CASSLPGRGTEAFF TGTGCCAGCAGCTTACCGGGAAGGGGCACTGAAGCTTTCTTT
TRBJ2-7 TRBV29-1 many NA CSVELFLEQYF TGCAGCGTTGAGCTCTTTCTGGAGCAGTACTTC
TRBJ1-4 TRBV5-1 few NA CASSKNTGATNEKLFF TGCGCCAGCAGCAAAAACACAGGCGCAACTAATGAAAAACTGTTTTTT
TRBJ2-5 TRBV28 many NA CASSFGGEETQYF TGTGCCAGCAGTTTTGGAGGGGAAGAGACCCAGTACTTC
TRBJ1-5 TRBV6-5 few NA CASSWGGNQPQHF TGTGCCAGCAGTTGGGGGGGCAATCAGCCCCAGCATTTT
TRBJ2-7 TRBV28 NA NA CASREGVSEQYF TGTGCCAGCCGCGAGGGAGTGAGCGAGCAGTACTTC
TRBJ1-3 TRBV25-1 many NA CASRRQGSASGNTIYF TGTGCCAGCCGCCGTCAGGGGTCGGCGTCTGGAAACACCATATATTTT
TRBJ2-1 TRBV12-3/TRBV12-4 NA TRBD2 CSTSSGRLSNEQFF TGTTCCACCTCTAGCGGGAGACTTTCCAATGAGCAGTTCTTC
TRBJ2-3 TRBV5-1 few TRBD2 CASSLRVAGGRTDTQYF TGCGCCAGCAGCTTGAGAGTCGCGGGAGGTCGGACAGATACGCAGTATTTT
TRBJ1-5 TRBV18 NA TRBD1 CASSPPQRPGQDGSNQPQHF TGTGCCAGCTCACCACCTCAAAGACCGGGACAGGACGGGAGCAATCAGCCCCAGCATTTT
TRBJ2-7 TRBV28 many NA CASGPLGYGQYF TGTGCCAGCGGGCCGTTAGGCTACGGGCAGTACTTC
TRBJ1-2 TRBV14 many NA CASSQEQVYGYTF TGTGCCAGCAGCCAAGAACAGGTTTATGGCTACACCTTC
TRBJ1-5 TRBV28 many NA CASAGVNQPQHF TGTGCCAGTGCAGGGGTAAATCAGCCCCAGCATTTT
TRBJ2-1 TRBV12-5 many TRBD2 CASGLAPRLAGGSYNEQFF TGTGCTAGTGGTTTGGCCCCCAGACTAGCGGGAGGATCCTACAATGAGCAGTTCTTC
TRBJ1-5 TRBV6-1 many TRBD1 CASTGGQGDQPQHF TGTGCCAGCACCGGAGGACAGGGCGATCAGCCCCAGCATTTT
TRBJ1-1 TRBV9 few NA CASSPRLLGEAFF TGTGCCAGCAGCCCCCGTTTATTAGGTGAAGCTTTCTTT